Below, 24 T cell receptor beta chains from the same sample are listed, as sequenced in a study of control samples from healthy donors and cancer patients. Repertoires were generated with immunoSEQ multiplex PCR, while TCRdb's copy carries only in-frame clones and drops some. The table includes 150,000 or so clones, 80% to 95% detected once. The sample was blood. Receptors were obtained from a man in his late teens or twenties in good health.

The chain couples TRBV7-2 to TRBJ2-5; D gene unclear. Trimming took off 1 base at V and 4 bases at J, with 7 bases between the two ends. CDR1 and CDR2 from the germline V gene are SGHTA and FQGNSA. The CDR3 is 13 residues long. Here the CDR3 reads CASSLVPRETQYF. CDR3 DNA sequence: TGTGCCAGCAGCTTAGTCCCGCGAGAGACCCAGTACTTC.

The chain joins TRBV19 to TRBJ2-2; D remains ambiguous. The V and J ends lost 6 bases and 9 bases respectively, with 14 bases between them. Germline V gene data show CDR1 as LNHDA and CDR2 as SQIVND (reference sequence). This CDR3 has 13 residues. CDR3 sequence reads: CASRLETSRELFF. Here the CDR3 DNA reads TGTGCCAGTAGATTAGAGACTTCCCGGGAGCTGTTTTTT.

The rearrangement links TRBV19 to TRBJ2-5; 8 bases align to TRBD1. J gave up 1 base and V 6 bases, and 7 bases lay outside the gene matches. The germline V gene has CDR1 LNHDA and CDR2 SQIVND (reference sequence). The CDR3 loop spans 15 amino acids. For the CDR3, the DNA is TGTGCCAGTAGACCGGACAGGGAAATCCAAGAGACCCAGTACTTC. This encodes CASRPDREIQETQYF.

This clone was picked up one time. The gene calls are TRBV5-5 and TRBJ1-3; a possible D gene is TRBD1 (6 bases). CDR1 is SGHKS, CDR2 YYEKEE, per germline (reference sequence). The CDR3 extends over 15 amino acids. V was clipped by 1 base and J by 2 bases, with 10 bases between them. Written as DNA, the CDR3 is TGTGCCAGCAGCTTGTACGCAGGGGCTGGAAACACCATATATTTT. It codes for CASSLYAGAGNTIYF.

The V call is TRBV5-5, the J call TRBJ2-2, with D uncertain. The CDR3 runs to 13 residues. The germline V gene encodes CDR1 SGHKS and CDR2 YYEKEE (reference sequence). Trimming pared 3 bases from V and 4 bases from J, leaving 7 bases between. Here the CDR3 reads CASSYGPTGELFF. The CDR3, as DNA: TGTGCCAGCAGCTACGGGCCCACCGGGGAGCTGTTTTTT. The whole variable domain, filled in from reference TRBV5-5 and TRBJ2-2, reads DAGVTQSPTHLIKTRGQQVTLRCSPISGHKSVSWYQQVLGQGPQFIFQYYEKEERGRGNFPDRFSARQFPNYSSELNVNALLLGDSALYLCASSYGPTGELFFGEGSRLTVL.

The rearrangement uses TRBV9 and TRBJ2-3, with D tentatively TRBD2 (6 bases). The germline CDR1 and CDR2 sequences are SGDLS and YYNGEE. The CDR3 covers 15 residues. V was clipped by 2 bases and J by 4 bases, with 14 bases between them. The CDR3 region has the DNA TGTGCCAGCAGCGTTGGCGGGATGCTATCAGATACGCAGTATTTT. Protein: CASSVGGMLSDTQYF.

The rearrangement joins TRBV5-6 to TRBJ2-1, with 7 bases aligning to TRBD1. The V gene end was trimmed by 2 bases and the J gene end by 0 bases; junction bases not matched to a gene: 8. The length of the CDR3 is 17 residues. CDR1 is SGHDT and CDR2 is YYEEEE in the germline V gene. The CDR3 sequence is CASSFPPTGSSYNEQFF. The CDR3 region has the DNA TGTGCCAGCAGCTTCCCCCCGACAGGGAGCTCCTACAATGAGCAGTTCTTC. Based on the CDR3 plus reference TRBV5-6 and TRBJ2-1, the full variable domain is DAGVTQSPTHLIKTRGQQVTLRCSPKSGHDTVSWYQQALGQGPQFIFQYYEEEERQRGNFPDRFSGHQFPNYSSELNVNALLLGDSALYLCASSFPPTGSSYNEQFFGPGTRLTVL.

The V and J genes are TRBV7-2 and TRBJ2-2, with D possibly being TRBD1 or TRBD2 (7 bases each). Germline CDR1 and CDR2: SGHTA and FQGNSA. V dropped 0 bases and J dropped 5 bases, with 10 bases sitting between them. The CDR3 covers 15 residues. DNA for the CDR3: TGTGCCAGCAGCTTAGCGCAGGGGGGGACCGGGGAGCTGTTTTTT. It specifies CASSLAQGGTGELFF.

There are a few counts of this clone. The rearrangement uses TRBV11-2 and TRBJ2-7; the match to TRBD2 covers 10 bases. Germline V gene sequence: CDR1 SGHAT, CDR2 FQNNGV. V lost 7 bases, J lost 10 bases, and 13 bases stayed unmatched. The CDR3 has 14 residues. In DNA form, the CDR3 reads TGTGCCAGCATCCAGGGGGTAGCGGGAGGAGAACAGTACTTC. Its translation is CASIQGVAGGEQYF.

The chain recombines TRBV7-6 with TRBJ1-1, with no clear D. CDR1 and CDR2 (germline): SGHVS, FNYEAQ. V lost 4 bases and J 3 bases, leaving 27 bases between the germline ends. This CDR3 has 19 residues. The CDR3 spells CASSSYSESLAPRDTEAFF. The CDR3 DNA sequence: TGTGCCAGCAGCTCATACTCCGAGAGTCTTGCCCCGAGGGACACTGAAGCTTTCTTT.

This chain uses TRBV28 with TRBJ2-2; no clear D gene. V lost 10 bases, J lost 1 base, and 10 bases lay in between. Germline V CDR1 and CDR2: MDHEN, SYDVKM. The CDR3 spans 13 residues. The CDR3 here is CATGTVNTGELFF. In DNA, the CDR3 is TGTGCCACCGGAACAGTGAACACCGGGGAGCTGTTTTTT.

V gene TRBV9 combines with J gene TRBJ1-6; 8 bases are shared with TRBD1. Germline trimming cut 4 bases from V and 9 bases from J; bases unmatched to any gene: 9. Germline CDR1 and CDR2: SGDLS and YYNGEE. The CDR3 has 15 residues. CDR3 nucleotides: TGTGCCAGCAGCTCCTCCGGACAGGGAGGTTCACCCCTCCACTTT. As protein: CASSSSGQGGSPLHF.

This clone was observed once. The chain is built from TRBV5-1 and TRBJ1-1; D might be TRBD1 (5 bases). The germline V and J ends were trimmed by 1 base and 4 bases, with 8 bases remaining between them. The CDR3 totals 13 residues. Germline lookup yields CDR1 SGHRS and CDR2 YFSETQ. The CDR3 DNA reads as TGCGCCAGCAGCTTGCGAGGGGCCACTGAAGCTTTCTTT. Amino acids: CASSLRGATEAFF.

CDR3 nucleotide sequence: TGTGCCAGCAGTTACTCAGGACAGGCGAAAGCTTTCTTT. It codes for CASSYSGQAKAFF. The rearrangement uses TRBV6-5 and TRBJ1-1, with 7 bases matching TRBD1. Trimming removed 0 bases from V and 9 bases from J; junction bases left unmatched: 4. The germline CDR1 and CDR2 sequences are MNHEY and SVGAGI. The CDR3 is 13 amino acids.

V is TRBV5-1 and J is TRBJ2-1; TRBD2 might be the D (5 bases). V lost 0 bases to trimming and J lost 3 bases, with 10 bases between them. Per the germline V gene, CDR1 is SGHRS and CDR2 is YFSETQ. This CDR3 is 15 amino acids long. The CDR3 protein is CASSLGGRVYNEQFF. The CDR3 DNA is TGCGCCAGCAGCTTGGGCGGGCGAGTCTACAATGAGCAGTTCTTC.

The chain uses TRBV7-8 and TRBJ2-7, with TRBD1 identical over 7 bases. J lost 4 bases, V lost 4 bases, and 7 bases had no gene match. The CDR3 sequence is 14 residues long. Germline V lookup: CDR1 SGHVS, CDR2 FQNEAQ. The CDR3 coding sequence is TGTGCCAGCAGCTCCCTTGGGACAGCTTACGAGCAGTACTTC. As protein: CASSSLGTAYEQYF.

This sequence joins TRBV5-6 and TRBJ1-5, with a possible D match to TRBD1 (5 bases). The V gene lost 0 bases and the J gene lost 7 bases, with 8 bases spanning the gap. The germline gives CDR1 SGHDT, CDR2 YYEEEE. The CDR3 covers 13 residues. For the CDR3, the DNA is TGTGCCAGCAGCTTGGGGGGGAGGCAGCCCCAGCATTTT. This translates into CASSLGGRQPQHF. Combining the CDR3 with reference TRBV5-6 and TRBJ1-5 gives the whole variable domain DAGVTQSPTHLIKTRGQQVTLRCSPKSGHDTVSWYQQALGQGPQFIFQYYEEEERQRGNFPDRFSGHQFPNYSSELNVNALLLGDSALYLCASSLGGRQPQHFGDGTRLSIL.

The chain is built from TRBV5-5 and TRBJ2-7; D unclear. The CDR3 extends over 14 amino acids. V was shortened by 1 base and J by 6 bases, with 14 bases between the two germline ends. Germline V CDR1 and CDR2: SGHKS, YYEKEE (reference sequence). The CDR3 region is CASSLLGSPLEQYF. The CDR3 DNA follows: TGTGCCAGCAGCTTGTTGGGGTCCCCTCTCGAGCAGTACTTC.

CDR3 loop: CASSLKQGAITEAFF. The DNA of the CDR3 is TGTGCCAGCAGCTTGAAACAGGGGGCAATCACTGAAGCTTTCTTT. This rearrangement joins TRBV13 to TRBJ1-1, with 9 bases that match TRBD1. Germline V lookup: CDR1 PRHDT, CDR2 FYEKMQ (reference sequence). The CDR3 runs to 15 residues. The V and J ends lost 3 bases and 4 bases, in that order; junction bases with no gene match: 6. The entire variable domain, with the rest obtained from reference TRBV13 and TRBJ1-1, is as follows: AAGVIQSPRHLIKEKRETATLKCYPIPRHDTVYWYQQGPGQDPQFLISFYEKMQSDKGSIPDRFSAQQFSDYHSELNMSSLELGDSALYFCASSLKQGAITEAFFGQGTRLTVV.

This clone was observed a few times. The chain has TRBV30 and TRBJ1-2; 7 nucleotides align to TRBD1. With V trimmed by 3 bases and J by 12 bases, 16 bases remained unmatched. The CDR3 has 14 amino acids. CDR1 and CDR2 from the germline V gene are GTSNPN and SVGIG (reference sequence). The CDR3 spells CAWSRDRGAKKNTF. DNA of the CDR3: TGTGCCTGGAGCCGGGACAGAGGTGCGAAGAAAAACACCTTC.

The chain has TRBV9 and TRBJ1-3; D unresolved. Germline V CDR1 and CDR2: SGDLS, YYNGEE. V was cut by 1 base and J by 4 bases, with 12 bases left in between. The CDR3 is 15 residues long. This chain's CDR3 is CASSVSEGRGNTIYF. CDR3 in DNA: TGTGCCAGCAGCGTAAGCGAGGGCCGAGGAAACACCATATATTTT.

CDR3 in amino acids: CASRIHNEQFF. The CDR3 DNA sequence: TGTGCCAGCAGGATTCACAATGAGCAGTTCTTC. This rearrangement joins TRBV6-5 to TRBJ2-1; D is uncertain. The CDR3 is 11 amino acids. Germline values: CDR1 MNHEY, CDR2 SVGAGI. V lost 6 bases and J 5 bases, leaving 5 bases between the germline ends.

This chain joins TRBV14 and TRBJ1-1, with TRBD1 as a possible D gene (6 bases). This CDR3 is 16 amino acids long. From germline, CDR1 is SGHDN and CDR2 FVKESK. Trimming stripped 1 base from V and 0 bases from J, with 12 bases between. This CDR3 reads CASSQVWGQVNTEAFF. DNA for the CDR3: TGTGCCAGCAGCCAAGTATGGGGACAAGTGAACACTGAAGCTTTCTTT.

This chain connects TRBV30 to TRBJ1-3; tentative D call: TRBD1 (5 bases). CDR1 is GTSNPN and CDR2 is SVGIG in the germline V gene (reference sequence). The V gene lost 0 bases and the J gene lost 3 bases, with 15 bases spanning the gap. This CDR3 is built from 16 residues. This CDR3 is CAWSVRGRAYGNTIYF. For the CDR3, the DNA is TGTGCCTGGAGTGTACGTGGCAGGGCATATGGAAACACCATATATTTT.